The rows below give T cell receptor beta chains drawn from one sample of a study of CD8 T cells in Susac syndrome. TCRdb re-derived calls from the immunoSEQ multiplex PCR reads in MiXCR, one entry per CDR3 protein. The table lists roughly 330,000 distinct CDR3 sequences, about 92% of them singletons. Sequencing was carried out using CD4+ T cells from PBMCs. These receptors all come from a human donor with multiple sclerosis. Both conserved end residues are part of each CDR3. A D gene is named only where the DNA matches it firmly. For some rows the clone size is stated as once, few or many, or as a class when expanded; others skip it.

j_call: TRBJ1-4; d_call: -; clone_size: -; v_call: TRBV7-8; cdr3_aa: CASSLSIGTRINEKLFF; cdr3_nt: TGTGCCAGCAGCCTCTCCATCGGGACAAGGATTAATGAAAAACTGTTTTTT
j_call: TRBJ1-5; d_call: -; clone_size: -; v_call: TRBV18; cdr3_aa: CASSPVGQGTQPQHF; cdr3_nt: TGTGCCAGCTCACCAGTGGGGCAGGGGACTCAGCCCCAGCATTTT
j_call: TRBJ2-3; d_call: TRBD2; clone_size: -; v_call: TRBV29-1; cdr3_aa: CSARGGSTDTQYF; cdr3_nt: TGCAGCGCCCGGGGGGGCTCTACAGATACGCAGTATTTT
j_call: TRBJ2-5; d_call: -; clone_size: -; v_call: TRBV20-1; cdr3_aa: CSATRRTQETQYF; cdr3_nt: TGCAGTGCCACCCGACGGACACAAGAGACCCAGTACTTC
j_call: TRBJ1-6; d_call: -; clone_size: -; v_call: TRBV2; cdr3_aa: CASSVLVYNSPLHF; cdr3_nt: TGTGCCAGCAGTGTACTCGTCTATAATTCACCCCTCCACTTT
j_call: TRBJ2-3; d_call: -; clone_size: -; v_call: TRBV6-6; cdr3_aa: CASSYSRQGTDTQYF; cdr3_nt: TGTGCCAGCAGTTACTCGAGGCAGGGCACAGATACGCAGTATTTT
j_call: TRBJ2-3; d_call: -; clone_size: once; v_call: TRBV27; cdr3_aa: CASSLMVTSTDTQYF; cdr3_nt: TGTGCCAGCAGTTTGATGGTAACTAGCACAGATACGCAGTATTTT
j_call: TRBJ2-5; d_call: TRBD2; clone_size: once; v_call: TRBV5-4; cdr3_aa: CASSLVSGGQTQYF; cdr3_nt: TGTGCCAGCAGCTTGGTTAGCGGGGGTCAGACCCAGTACTTC
j_call: TRBJ1-2; d_call: -; clone_size: -; v_call: TRBV7-2; cdr3_aa: CASSLGTEYGYTF; cdr3_nt: TGTGCCAGCAGCTTAGGGACCGAATATGGCTACACCTTC
j_call: TRBJ2-2; d_call: TRBD2; clone_size: -; v_call: TRBV28; cdr3_aa: CASSLAGGAGIGELFF; cdr3_nt: TGTGCCAGCAGTTTGGCGGGAGGGGCTGGGATCGGGGAGCTGTTTTTT
j_call: TRBJ2-5; d_call: -; clone_size: -; v_call: TRBV5-5; cdr3_aa: CASSRRWQLETQYF; cdr3_nt: TGTGCCAGCAGCAGACGCTGGCAGTTGGAGACCCAGTACTTC